These 5 T cell receptor beta chains were sequenced from one sample in a study of blood T cells in healthy people across ages. For the second PCR, which ran for about 7 to 11 cycles, a sample-barcoded 5' primer and a J-beta primer mix were used. TCRdb re-derived calls from the 5' RACE reads in MiXCR, one entry per CDR3 protein. The data show 1 million or so distinct CDR3 sequences, 20% to 25% seen once. The data were also submitted as part of a second study, on T cells of mothers and their children.

Sequenced material: blood. These receptors all come from a girl under 10 years old in good health.

The rearrangement uses TRBV12-3 or TRBV12-4 and TRBJ2-1, with TRBD2 matching over 7 bases. V lost 0 bases to trimming and J lost 8 bases; unmatched junction nucleotides: 13. The CDR3 contains 17 residues. The CDR3 DNA reads TGTGCCAGCAGTTTAGCGCGGCTGGGCGGGAGCGGCGATGAGCAGTTCTTC. This translates into CASSLARLGGSGDEQFF.

The V call is TRBV27, the J call TRBJ1-5; TRBD1 might be the D (5 bases). The V end was cut by 5 bases, the J end by 7 bases, with 15 bases between. Germline loops: CDR1 MNHEY, CDR2 SMNVEV (reference sequence). The CDR3 runs 14 residues. CDR3 sequence: CASSPQGLGQPQHF. For the CDR3, the DNA is TGTGCCAGCAGTCCCCAGGGCCTCGGCCAGCCCCAGCATTTT.

This clonotype was seen more than once but under ten times. V and J are TRBV12-3 or TRBV12-4 and TRBJ2-1, with 7 bases matching TRBD2. The length of the CDR3 is 15 residues. The trim removed 6 bases at V and 6 bases at J, leaving 11 bases unmatched. As DNA, the CDR3 is TGTGCCAGCAGGCCTCCGGAACCTAGCGGCAATGAGCAGTTCTTC. Protein: CASRPPEPSGNEQFF.

This clonotype was seen a handful of times. This sequence joins TRBV7-2 and TRBJ1-5, with TRBD1 matching over 7 bases. With 8 bases clipped from V and 4 bases from J, the junction kept 5 bases outside the gene matches. CDR1 is SGHTA and CDR2 is FQGNSA in the germline V gene. This CDR3 spans 13 amino acids. CDR3 protein: CASGIRGNQPQHF. The CDR3 nucleotides are TGTGCCAGCGGAATCAGGGGGAATCAGCCCCAGCATTTT. Supplemented by reference TRBV7-2 and TRBJ1-5, the full variable domain reads GAGVSQSPSNKVTEKGKDVELRCDPISGHTALYWYRQSLGQGLEFLIYFQGNSAPDKSGLPSDRFSAERTGGSVSTLTIQRTQQEDSAVYLCASGIRGNQPQHFGDGTRLSIL.

About this clonotype: This could be a read error, since a much larger clone is one nucleotide away. The rearrangement joins TRBV28 to TRBJ2-5, with 7 nucleotides matching TRBD2. Trimming at V came to 4 bases and at J to 5 bases, leaving 7 bases not matched to a gene. Per germline, CDR1 MDHEN and CDR2 SYDVKM. The CDR3 runs to 14 residues. The CDR3 DNA reads as TGTGCCAGCAGTTCACAGCGGGGTGTGGAGACCCAGTACTTC. Translated, it gives CASSSQRGVETQYF.